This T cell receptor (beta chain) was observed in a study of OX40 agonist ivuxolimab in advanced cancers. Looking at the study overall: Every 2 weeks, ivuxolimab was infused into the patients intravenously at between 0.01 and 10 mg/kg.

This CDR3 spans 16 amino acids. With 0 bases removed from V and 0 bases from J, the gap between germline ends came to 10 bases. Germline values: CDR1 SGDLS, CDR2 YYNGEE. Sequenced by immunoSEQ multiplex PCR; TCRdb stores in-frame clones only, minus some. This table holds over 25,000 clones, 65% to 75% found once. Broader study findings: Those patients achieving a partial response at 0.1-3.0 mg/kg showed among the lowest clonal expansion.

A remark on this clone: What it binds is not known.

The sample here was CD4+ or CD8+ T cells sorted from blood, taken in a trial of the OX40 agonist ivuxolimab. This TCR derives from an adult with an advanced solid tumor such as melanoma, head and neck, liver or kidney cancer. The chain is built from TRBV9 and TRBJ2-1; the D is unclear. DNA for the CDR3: TGTGCCAGCAGCGTAGTTGACTCCCGCTCCTACAATGAGCAGTTCTTC. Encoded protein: CASSVVDSRSYNEQFF.